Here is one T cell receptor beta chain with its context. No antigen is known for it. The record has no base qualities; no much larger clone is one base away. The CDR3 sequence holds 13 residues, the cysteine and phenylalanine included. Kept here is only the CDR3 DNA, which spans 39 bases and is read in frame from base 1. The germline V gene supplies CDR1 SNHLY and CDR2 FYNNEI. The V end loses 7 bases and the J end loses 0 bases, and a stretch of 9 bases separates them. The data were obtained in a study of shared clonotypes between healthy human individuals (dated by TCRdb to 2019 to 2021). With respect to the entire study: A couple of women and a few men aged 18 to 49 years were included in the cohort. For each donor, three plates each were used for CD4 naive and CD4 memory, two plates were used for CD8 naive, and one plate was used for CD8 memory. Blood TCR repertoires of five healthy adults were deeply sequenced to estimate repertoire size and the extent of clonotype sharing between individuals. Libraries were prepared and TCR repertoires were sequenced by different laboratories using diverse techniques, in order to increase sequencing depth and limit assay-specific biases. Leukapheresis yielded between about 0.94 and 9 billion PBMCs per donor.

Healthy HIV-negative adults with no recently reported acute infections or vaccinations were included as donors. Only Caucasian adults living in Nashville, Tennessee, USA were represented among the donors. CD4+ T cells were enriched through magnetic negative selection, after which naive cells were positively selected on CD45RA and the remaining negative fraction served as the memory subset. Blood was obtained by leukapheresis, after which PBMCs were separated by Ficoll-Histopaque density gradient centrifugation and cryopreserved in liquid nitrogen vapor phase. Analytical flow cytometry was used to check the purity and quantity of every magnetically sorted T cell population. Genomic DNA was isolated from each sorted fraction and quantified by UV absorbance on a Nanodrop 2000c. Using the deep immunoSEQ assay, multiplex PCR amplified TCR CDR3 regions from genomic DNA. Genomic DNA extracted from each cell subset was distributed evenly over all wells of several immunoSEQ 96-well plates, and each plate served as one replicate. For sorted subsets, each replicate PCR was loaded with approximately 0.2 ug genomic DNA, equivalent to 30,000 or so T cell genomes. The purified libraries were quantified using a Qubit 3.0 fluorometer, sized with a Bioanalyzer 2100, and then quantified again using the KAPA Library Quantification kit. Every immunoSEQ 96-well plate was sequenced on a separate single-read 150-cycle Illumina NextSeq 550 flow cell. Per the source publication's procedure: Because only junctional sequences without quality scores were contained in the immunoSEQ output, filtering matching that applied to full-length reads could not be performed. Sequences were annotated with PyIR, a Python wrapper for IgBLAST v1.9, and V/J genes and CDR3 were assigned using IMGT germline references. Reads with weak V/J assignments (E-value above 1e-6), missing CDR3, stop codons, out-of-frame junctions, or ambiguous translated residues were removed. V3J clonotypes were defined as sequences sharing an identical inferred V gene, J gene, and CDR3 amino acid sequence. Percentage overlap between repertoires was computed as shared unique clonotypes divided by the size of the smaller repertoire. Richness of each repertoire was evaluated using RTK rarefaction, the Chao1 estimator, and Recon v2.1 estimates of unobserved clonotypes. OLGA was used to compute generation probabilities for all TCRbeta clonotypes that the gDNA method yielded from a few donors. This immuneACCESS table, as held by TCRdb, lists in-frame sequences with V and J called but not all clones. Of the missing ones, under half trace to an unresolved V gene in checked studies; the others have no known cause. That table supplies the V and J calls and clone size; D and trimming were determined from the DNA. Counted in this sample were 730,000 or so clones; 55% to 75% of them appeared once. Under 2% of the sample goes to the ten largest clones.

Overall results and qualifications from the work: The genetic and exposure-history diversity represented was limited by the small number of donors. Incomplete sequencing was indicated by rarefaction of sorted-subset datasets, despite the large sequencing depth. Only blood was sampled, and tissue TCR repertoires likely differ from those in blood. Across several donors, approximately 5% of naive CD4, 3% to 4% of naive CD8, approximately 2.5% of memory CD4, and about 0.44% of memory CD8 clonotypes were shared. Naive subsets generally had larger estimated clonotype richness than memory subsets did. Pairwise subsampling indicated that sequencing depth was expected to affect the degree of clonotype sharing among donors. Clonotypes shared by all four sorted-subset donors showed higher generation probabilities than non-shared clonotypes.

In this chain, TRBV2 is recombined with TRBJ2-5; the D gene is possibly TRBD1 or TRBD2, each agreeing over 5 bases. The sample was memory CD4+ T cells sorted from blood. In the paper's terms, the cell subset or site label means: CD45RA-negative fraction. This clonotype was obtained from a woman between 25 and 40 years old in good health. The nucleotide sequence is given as TGTGCCAGCATGGAGGACAACCAAGAGACCCAGTACTTC. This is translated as CASMEDNQETQYF.